A single sample is the source of the 29 T cell receptor beta chains below, sequenced in a study of shared clonotypes between healthy human individuals. Clones were sequenced by immunoSEQ multiplex PCR, and TCRdb holds only the in-frame ones, with some missing. Of 450,000 or so clones listed, approximately 77% are singletons. Input material: PBMCs. These receptors originate from a woman aged 35 to 49 in good health. Some clones in this sample may be carry-over from other donors' samples.

Note on this clone: With a much larger clone just one base away, this may be a read error. The same CDR3 is also encoded by other DNA sequences in this sample. This CDR3 reads CASSPGQGYEQYF. The DNA of the CDR3 is TGTGCCAGCAGCCCCGGACAGGGCTACGAGCAGTACTTC. The chain joins TRBV7-8 to TRBJ2-7; 8 nucleotides match TRBD1. The germline CDR1 and CDR2 sequences are SGHVS and FQNEAQ. CDR3 length: 13 amino acids. Trimming cost V 5 bases and J 3 bases; bases outside gene matches: 3.

The chain is built from TRBV7-2 and TRBJ2-7; D may be TRBD1 (7 bases). V was trimmed by 3 bases and J by 7 bases, leaving 13 bases between them. Germline lookup yields CDR1 SGHTA and CDR2 FQGNSA. The CDR3 has 13 amino acids. CDR3 residues: CASSLEGAREQYF. CDR3 sequence (DNA): TGTGCCAGCAGCTTGGAGGGGGCTCGGGAGCAGTACTTC. The full variable domain, completed using reference TRBV7-2 and TRBJ2-7, is GAGVSQSPSNKVTEKGKDVELRCDPISGHTALYWYRQSLGQGLEFLIYFQGNSAPDKSGLPSDRFSAERTGGSVSTLTIQRTQQEDSAVYLCASSLEGAREQYFGPGTRLTVT.

The chain links TRBV5-1 to TRBJ2-1, with 7 positions matching TRBD1. This CDR3 has 14 amino acids. The germline CDR1 and CDR2 sequences are SGHRS and YFSETQ. V shed 1 base and J 6 bases; nucleotides not matched to a gene: 4. CDR3 residues: CASSLSTGVNEQFF. The CDR3 DNA reads as TGCGCCAGCAGCTTGTCTACAGGGGTCAATGAGCAGTTCTTC.

The rearrangement uses TRBV6-4 and TRBJ2-1; D uncertain. Trimming took off 1 base at V and 0 bases at J, with 10 bases between the two ends. This CDR3 has 16 amino acids. Germline CDR1 and CDR2: MRHNA and SNTAGT. The CDR3 DNA follows: TGTGCCAGCAGTGACTTAGGACGAAGCTCCTACAATGAGCAGTTCTTC. Amino acid sequence: CASSDLGRSSYNEQFF.

The rearrangement joins TRBV5-4 to TRBJ2-2, with D hard to call. V was clipped by 0 bases and J by 7 bases, with 16 bases between them. This CDR3 has 16 residues. Germline V gene data show CDR1 as SGHNT and CDR2 as YYREEE (reference sequence). The CDR3 coding sequence is TGTGCCAGCAGCTTGGAATCTGGCTTAGACGGCGGGGAGCTGTTTTTT. It specifies CASSLESGLDGGELFF.

Only a few counts were recorded for this clone. The rearrangement joins TRBV28 to TRBJ1-2; a weak D match, TRBD1 (6 bases). Between the trimmed V and J ends, which lost 4 bases and 8 bases, there was a span of 17 bases. Germline V gives CDR1 MDHEN, CDR2 SYDVKM. The CDR3 has 14 amino acids. The CDR3 DNA sequence: TGTGCCAGCAGTTCGGGCAGGGGAATTCGGGGCTACACCTTC. Protein sequence: CASSSGRGIRGYTF.

The rearrangement uses TRBV4-3 and TRBJ2-7; 8 bases are a match to TRBD2. Germline CDR1 is LGHNA and CDR2 is YSLEER. Trimming at V came to 0 bases and at J to 1 base, leaving 2 bases not matched to a gene. The CDR3 has 15 amino acids. The CDR3: CASSQEREVSYEQYF. The DNA for the CDR3 is TGCGCCAGCAGCCAAGAGCGGGAGGTTTCCTACGAGCAGTACTTC.

This chain connects TRBV18 to TRBJ2-2; TRBD2 agrees at 7 bases. Germline V gene lookup returns CDR1 KGHSH and CDR2 LQKENI. CDR3 length: 16 amino acids. Losses at the gene ends were 4 bases for V and 0 bases for J; bases not matched to a gene: 5. The CDR3 spells CASSQIAGPNTGELFF. The DNA of the CDR3 is TGTGCCAGCTCACAGATAGCGGGTCCGAACACCGGGGAGCTGTTTTTT.

The J gene is TRBJ2-1, the V gene TRBV19, with D tentatively TRBD1 (6 bases). Per the germline V gene, CDR1 is LNHDA and CDR2 is SQIVND (reference sequence). This CDR3 is 16 amino acids long. V was pared by 5 bases and J by 3 bases, with 17 bases between. In nucleotides, the CDR3 is TGTGCCAGTAGTCTCCGAGGGGGAGCCCTCTACAATGAGCAGTTCTTC. This codes for CASSLRGGALYNEQFF.

The V call is TRBV4-3, the J call TRBJ2-7; D unresolved. The germline V gene has CDR1 LGHNA and CDR2 YSLEER. The V and J ends lost 1 base and 0 bases respectively, with 16 bases between them. The CDR3 length is 17 residues. CDR3 amino acids: CASSQGVDTRSSYEQYF. Here the CDR3 DNA reads TGCGCCAGCAGCCAAGGAGTTGACACCCGGAGCTCCTACGAGCAGTACTTC.

The chain recombines TRBV6-4 with TRBJ2-3; possible D gene TRBD1, 5 bases. The V end lost 0 bases, the J end lost 4 bases, and 11 bases lay between the germline ends. The germline gives CDR1 MRHNA, CDR2 SNTAGT. The CDR3 has 15 residues. CDR3 nucleotide sequence: TGTGCCAGCAGTGACTCGAAGTCAGGGTCAGATACGCAGTATTTT. This sequence encodes CASSDSKSGSDTQYF.

The chain is built from TRBV29-1 and TRBJ2-7, with 13 bases that match TRBD2. Per the germline V gene, CDR1 is SQVTM and CDR2 is ANQGSEA. The length of the CDR3 is 15 residues. Unmatched junction bases numbered 1, after V lost 1 base and J lost 1 base. CDR3 in amino acids: CSVEGTSGSSYEQYF. CDR3 coding DNA: TGCAGCGTTGAAGGGACTAGCGGGAGTTCCTACGAGCAGTACTTC.

V usage is TRBV10-3 and J usage is TRBJ2-7; the D gene is possibly TRBD2 (5 bases). Germline values: CDR1 ENHRY, CDR2 SYGVKD. Trimming cost V 3 bases and J 3 bases, with 12 bases left between them. This CDR3 spans 14 amino acids. The CDR3 here is CAISDHGLDYEQYF. The CDR3 bases are TGTGCCATCAGTGATCACGGACTCGACTACGAGCAGTACTTC.

About this clone itself: A read error is the likely source, as a far larger clone sits one nucleotide away. A read error is likely, as this CDR3 ends without the conserved phenylalanine or tryptophan. This chain uses TRBV28 with TRBJ1-5, with a tentative D call TRBD1 (6 bases). V gave up 5 bases and J gave up 2 bases, with 7 bases separating them. CDR3 length: 13 residues. The V gene's germline CDR1 is MDHEN and CDR2 SYDVKM. The CDR3: CASSRQGNQPQHL. For the CDR3, the DNA is TGTGCCAGCAGTAGACAGGGCAATCAGCCCCAGCATCTT.

The chain uses TRBV25-1 and TRBJ2-1, with D possibly called TRBD1 or TRBD2 (6 bases each). The germline V and J ends were trimmed by 4 bases and 6 bases, with 16 bases remaining between them. The CDR3 has 15 amino acids. Germline values: CDR1 MGHDK, CDR2 SYGVNS. The CDR3 protein is CASSAATSGANEQFF. The CDR3 DNA sequence: TGTGCCAGCAGTGCGGCCACCTCGGGGGCCAATGAGCAGTTCTTC.

This clone has ten or more counts. V and J are TRBV29-1 and TRBJ2-5, with a weak D call TRBD2 (5 bases). Trimming took off 1 base at V and 6 bases at J, with 9 bases between the two ends. The CDR3 extends over 12 amino acids. Germline V gene data show CDR1 as SQVTM and CDR2 as ANQGSEA. This chain's CDR3 is CSVEGSEQTQYF. CDR3 in DNA: TGCAGCGTTGAAGGTAGCGAGCAGACCCAGTACTTC.

This clone has a handful of counts. Other DNA sequences in the same sample also yield this CDR3. This sequence joins TRBV19 and TRBJ2-1; D uncertain. Germline loops: CDR1 LNHDA, CDR2 SQIVND (reference sequence). The CDR3 has 12 amino acids. Trimming pared 4 bases from V and 4 bases from J, leaving 5 bases between. CDR3 DNA: TGTGCCAGTAGTACACAGTACAATGAGCAGTTCTTC. It translates to CASSTQYNEQFF.

V is TRBV14 and J is TRBJ1-5, with 9 bases that match TRBD1. Losses at the gene ends were 1 base for V and 3 bases for J; bases not matched to a gene: 7. This CDR3 is 17 amino acids long. Germline-derived CDR1 and CDR2 are SGHDN and FVKESK. CDR3 sequence (DNA): TGTGCCAGCAGCCAAGGCACTACAGGGGGCCTCAATCAGCCCCAGCATTTT. This sequence encodes CASSQGTTGGLNQPQHF.

This rearrangement joins TRBV6-5 to TRBJ2-2; tentative D call: TRBD1 (5 bases). Germline V CDR1 and CDR2: MNHEY, SVGAGI. V was clipped by 0 bases and J by 7 bases, with 9 bases between them. This CDR3 region has 14 residues. CDR3 in DNA: TGTGCCAGCAGTTACTCCAGGGCATTCGGGGAGCTGTTTTTT. Protein: CASSYSRAFGELFF.

Details on this clone: A much larger clonotype is one base distant, so this may be a read error. This rearrangement joins TRBV4-1 to TRBJ2-1, with D maybe TRBD2 (5 bases). The CDR3 spans 18 residues. Germline-derived CDR1 and CDR2 are MGHRA and YSYEKL. The V end lost 3 bases, the J end lost 11 bases, and 29 bases lay between the germline ends. CDR3 in amino acids: CASSHASISAPPEDKQFF. The CDR3 nucleotides read TGCGCCAGCAGCCACGCTTCTATTAGCGCCCCCCCGGAGGATAAGCAGTTCTTC.

The V and J genes are TRBV19 and TRBJ2-1; 11 bases align to TRBD2. J gave up 5 bases and V 6 bases, and 6 bases lay outside the gene matches. The CDR3 covers 15 residues. Germline V gives CDR1 LNHDA, CDR2 SQIVND (reference sequence). The CDR3 spells CASSRLAGRDNEQFF. In DNA form, the CDR3 reads TGTGCCAGTAGCCGACTAGCGGGGAGAGACAATGAGCAGTTCTTC.

In the case of this clone: This is likely an artifact of a read error, given a far larger clone one base away. The chain recombines TRBV2 with TRBJ2-7; a weak D match, TRBD1 (6 bases). In germline, CDR1 is SNHLY, CDR2 FYNNEI. CDR3 length: 13 amino acids. The CDR3 coding sequence is TGTACCAGCAGCAGGGGTCGCTCCTACGAGCAGTACTTC. As protein: CTSSRGRSYEQYF.

This clone was seen a single time. The V gene is TRBV27, the J gene TRBJ2-7; either TRBD1 or TRBD2 may fit D (5 bases each). V lost 5 bases and J lost 4, with 18 bases in between. In germline, CDR1 is MNHEY, CDR2 SMNVEV (reference sequence). This CDR3 is 15 amino acids long. CDR3 sequence: CASSLLGKGAYEQYF. The CDR3 coding sequence is TGTGCCAGCAGTCTCCTCGGGAAAGGGGCGTACGAGCAGTACTTC.

In DNA, the CDR3 is TGTGCCAGCAGCTTGTCACAAACACGGCCCCCTTACGAGCAGTACTTC. Residues: CASSLSQTRPPYEQYF. The chain couples TRBV11-1 to TRBJ2-7; D is uncertain. The CDR3 contains 16 residues. Looked up from germline, CDR1 is SGHAT and CDR2 is FQDESV (reference sequence). Trimming pared 3 bases from V and 4 bases from J, leaving 19 bases between.

This clone was seen a single time. The chain employs TRBV5-4 and TRBJ2-7; D is possibly TRBD2 (5 bases). Trimming shortened V by 0 bases and J by 7 bases, and 20 bases separated the two germline ends. The CDR3 spans 16 residues. Germline CDR1 reads SGHNT; CDR2 reads YYREEE (reference sequence). The CDR3, as DNA: TGTGCCAGCAGCTTGGAACCGGTGGGAGCCACCTGGGAGCAGTACTTC. This sequence encodes CASSLEPVGATWEQYF. Full variable domain (remainder filled in from reference TRBV5-4 and TRBJ2-7): ETGVTQSPTHLIKTRGQQVTLRCSSQSGHNTVSWYQQALGQGPQFIFQYYREEENGRGNFPPRFSGLQFPNYSSELNVNALELDDSALYLCASSLEPVGATWEQYFGPGTRLTVT.

J is TRBJ1-2 and V is TRBV2, with TRBD1 matching 7 bases. After removal of 1 base from V and 8 bases from J, the junction contained 7 bases not matched to a gene. Per germline, CDR1 SNHLY and CDR2 FYNNEI. The CDR3 runs to 14 residues. The CDR3 coding sequence is TGTGCCAGCAGTGAAGAGGCAGGGGGTTTAGGCTACACCTTC. Translation: CASSEEAGGLGYTF. The variable domain in full, with the rest retrieved from reference TRBV2 and TRBJ1-2, is EPEVTQTPSHQVTQMGQEVILRCVPISNHLYFYWYRQILGQKVEFLVSFYNNEISEKSEIFDDQFSVERPDGSNFTLKIRSTKLEDSAMYFCASSEEAGGLGYTFGSGTRLTVV.

This chain connects TRBV7-9 to TRBJ2-3, with 13 bases aligning to TRBD2. Germline CDR1 and CDR2: SEHNR and FQNEAQ (reference sequence). J lost 8 bases, V lost 5 bases, and 10 bases had no gene match. CDR3 size: 16 residues. The CDR3 region is CASSGGLAGVLATQYF. The CDR3 bases are TGTGCCAGCAGCGGAGGACTAGCGGGAGTTTTGGCTACGCAGTATTTT. The variable domain in full, completed from reference TRBV7-9 and TRBJ2-3, reads DTGVSQNPRHKITKRGQNVTFRCDPISEHNRLYWYRQTLGQGPEFLTYFQNEAQLEKSRLLSDRFSAERPKGSFSTLEIQRTEQGDSAMYLCASSGGLAGVLATQYFGPGTRLTVL.

This chain connects TRBV5-6 to TRBJ2-3; D call uncertain. In germline, CDR1 is SGHDT, CDR2 YYEEEE. The V gene lost 2 bases and the J gene lost 4 bases, with 8 bases spanning the gap. This CDR3 region has 13 residues. Here the CDR3 DNA reads TGTGCCAGCAGCTTTCCCGGTTCAGATACGCAGTATTTT. It yields the protein CASSFPGSDTQYF.

The chain joins TRBV9 to TRBJ2-2, with 10 bases matching TRBD2. Germline V gives CDR1 SGDLS, CDR2 YYNGEE. V shed 2 bases and J 4 bases; nucleotides not matched to a gene: 5. The CDR3 loop spans 16 amino acids. Here the CDR3 DNA reads TGTGCCAGCAGCGTGACTAGCGGGCAGGGCACCGGGGAGCTGTTTTTT. Translation: CASSVTSGQGTGELFF.